The 2 T cell receptor beta chains below were found in one sample sequenced in a study of blood T cell repertoires in COVID-19. Measured with immunoSEQ multiplex PCR; TCRdb has only the in-frame clones, and not every one. The sample has around 100,000 clones; 85% to 95% are singletons. What was sequenced was peripheral blood. Receptor source: a human donor with active COVID-19. The donor label of this sample is uncertain.

The chain uses TRBV6-2 or TRBV6-3 and TRBJ2-5, with D possibly TRBD1 on 5 matching bases. Per germline, CDR1 MNHEY and CDR2 SVGEGT. The CDR3 is made up of 16 amino acids. Trimming shortened V by 5 bases and J by 3 bases, and 19 bases separated the two germline ends. The CDR3 spells CASSALSAGIEETQYF. The CDR3 DNA reads as TGTGCCAGCAGTGCCCTTTCGGCAGGGATAGAAGAGACCCAGTACTTC.

V is TRBV7-9 and J is TRBJ1-3; D remains unclear. The CDR3 contains 15 residues. V was pared by 1 base and J by 8 bases, with 15 bases between. Germline V gene sequence: CDR1 SEHNR, CDR2 FQNEAQ (reference sequence). CDR3 in DNA: TGTGCCAGCAGCTTAGTCAGAGGAATGTCGGACACCATATATTTT. Protein sequence: CASSLVRGMSDTIYF.